This is a list of T cell receptor beta chains from one sample in a study of radiation and T cells in renal cell carcinoma. Clones were sequenced by immunoSEQ multiplex PCR, and TCRdb holds only the in-frame ones, with some missing. The data contain around 60,000 clones, roughly four fifths of them singletons. Sequenced material: blood, taken from a patient whose treatment included radiotherapy and nephrectomy. Receptors were obtained from a man aged 60-69 years with renal cell carcinoma. Both conserved end residues are part of each CDR3. Each record gives: D gene, clone size, J gene, V gene, CDR3 DNA, CDR3 protein. The D gene is left open where the match is weak. The size of a clone is reported for some rows only, either as once, few or many, or as a class for expanded clones.

TRBD2,-,TRBJ2-2,TRBV5-1,TGCGCCAGCAATAGCGGGAGTTTCACCGGGGAGCTGTTTTTT,CASNSGSFTGELFF
TRBD1,-,TRBJ2-1,TRBV6-5,TGTGCCAGCAGTCAAGACAGGGGGCAATACAATGAGCAGTTCTTC,CASSQDRGQYNEQFF
TRBD1,-,TRBJ2-1,TRBV5-4,TGTGCCAGCAGCGTCGGATCGACAGGGGGTTTGGCTGAGCAGTTCTTC,CASSVGSTGGLAEQFF
-,-,TRBJ2-1,TRBV23-1,TGCGCCAGCAGTCAACAAACGGGACACCCCTACAATGAGCAGTTCTTC,CASSQQTGHPYNEQFF
-,-,TRBJ2-1,TRBV11-3,TGTGCCAGCAGCGTCCGAAGACAGGAAGCAAGTGAGCAGTTCTTC,CASSVRRQEASEQFF
-,medium-sized,TRBJ1-1,TRBV11-2,TGTGCCAGCAGCCAGACTTCGGAAGCTTTCTTT,CASSQTSEAFF
-,few,TRBJ1-3,TRBV6-1,TGTGCCAGCAGTGACCCCCCGAGCTCTGGAAACACCATATATTTT,CASSDPPSSGNTIYF
-,-,TRBJ2-3,TRBV18,TGTGCCAGCTCCCCAAGACAGTACATGGGTCCAGATACGCAGTATTTT,CASSPRQYMGPDTQYF
-,-,TRBJ2-7,TRBV19,TGTGCCAGTAGTATTGGCGGAGGGGACACCGCCTACGAGCAGTACTTC,CASSIGGGDTAYEQYF
-,-,TRBJ2-3,TRBV5-1,TGCGCCAGCAGCTTGCAGGATACGCAGTATTTT,CASSLQDTQYF
-,-,TRBJ1-1,TRBV10-3,TGTGCCATCAGTGCGGCACCGGGCTCGAACACTGAAGCTTTCTTT,CAISAAPGSNTEAFF
-,once,TRBJ2-2,TRBV11-3,TGTGCCAGCAGCTTATTTGCCGGGGAGCTGTTTTTT,CASSLFAGELFF
-,-,TRBJ2-7,TRBV18,TGTGCCAGCTCACCTCCGACCGTCACCTACGAGCAGTACTTC,CASSPPTVTYEQYF
-,-,TRBJ2-2,TRBV2,TGTGCCAGCAGACGGGGGGCGGTGAGCACCGGGGAGCTGTTTTTT,CASRRGAVSTGELFF
TRBD2,-,TRBJ2-5,TRBV6-6,TGTGCCAGCAGTTACTCTGGGGGGGGAGAGACCCAGTACTTC,CASSYSGGGETQYF
TRBD1,-,TRBJ2-2,TRBV5-1,TGCGCCAGCAGCCAGGGACAGGGCTCTACCCGGGAGCTGTTTTTT,CASSQGQGSTRELFF
TRBD2,-,TRBJ2-5,TRBV6-1,TGTGCCAGCAGTAGGACTAGCGGGGGTCAAGAGACCCAGTACTTC,CASSRTSGGQETQYF
TRBD1,-,TRBJ1-5,TRBV7-2,TGTGCCAGCAGCCCGCGGACAGGGGGGGACCAGCCCCAGCATTTT,CASSPRTGGDQPQHF
TRBD2,-,TRBJ2-5,TRBV4-1,TGCGCCAGCAGCCAAGGCCGGGGACTAGTAGTAGAGACCCAGTACTTC,CASSQGRGLVVETQYF
-,-,TRBJ2-3,TRBV27,TGTGCCAGCAGTTTATCCGGGGACGGCACAGATACGCAGTATTTT,CASSLSGDGTDTQYF
-,-,TRBJ2-5,TRBV7-3,TGTGCCAGCAGCGCCCCCCCCCTGGATGAGACCCAGTACTTC,CASSAPPLDETQYF
TRBD1,once,TRBJ2-3,TRBV5-1,TGCGCCAGCAGCTTGGGCTACAGGGGTGGTAGCACAGATACGCAGTATTTT,CASSLGYRGGSTDTQYF
-,medium-sized,TRBJ1-5,TRBV9,TGTGCCAGCAGCGTAGGCGAGGCCCCAGGTCCCCATCAGCCCCAGCATTTT,CASSVGEAPGPHQPQHF
TRBD2,-,TRBJ2-2,TRBV14,TGTGCCAGCAGCCAAGAGGGCGGGAGGGCCATCACCGGGGAGCTGTTTTTT,CASSQEGGRAITGELFF
-,-,TRBJ2-4,TRBV27,TGTGCCAGCAGTTTAAAGATTGAAAACATTCAGTACTTC,CASSLKIENIQYF
-,-,TRBJ1-4,TRBV13,TGTGCCAGCAGCAGGCGCCGGACAGATCATAATGAAAAACTGTTTTTT,CASSRRRTDHNEKLFF
-,-,TRBJ2-1,TRBV10-1,TGCGCCAGCAGTGAAGGACGAAACAATGAGCAGTTCTTC,CASSEGRNNEQFF
-,-,TRBJ1-2,TRBV19,TGTGCCAGTAGTATAGATCTGGACGGAGGAGGCTATGGCTACACCTTC,CASSIDLDGGGYGYTF
TRBD1,few,TRBJ1-2,TRBV11-2,TGTGCCAGCAGCCCCGACAGGGGCTATGGCTACACCTTC,CASSPDRGYGYTF
TRBD2,-,TRBJ2-1,TRBV27,TGTGCCAGCAGTACAAACACCGGGACTAGTCATGAGCAGTTCTTC,CASSTNTGTSHEQFF
TRBD2,-,TRBJ2-7,TRBV6-1,TGTGCCAGCAGTCGATCGGGAGGCGACGAGCAGTACTTC,CASSRSGGDEQYF
-,few,TRBJ1-1,TRBV29-1,TGCAGCGTTCGACCCCGAACTGAAGCTTTCTTT,CSVRPRTEAFF
-,once,TRBJ2-7,TRBV13,TGTGCCAGCAGCTCAGGTGGGGTGCTCATGCTGGACGAGCAGTACTTC,CASSSGGVLMLDEQYF
-,few,TRBJ1-4,TRBV29-1,TGCAGCGTTGAAGATTCGAACAGGGCGCTGTTTTTT,CSVEDSNRALFF
-,-,TRBJ1-2,TRBV7-9,TGTGCCAGCAGCCCCGGGACGGCCATCGGGGGCTACACCTTC,CASSPGTAIGGYTF
-,few,TRBJ1-4,TRBV14,TGTGCCAGCAGCCCAGCGGGGGTGTGGAATGAAAAACTGTTTTTT,CASSPAGVWNEKLFF
-,-,TRBJ2-3,TRBV2,TGTGCCAGCAGGGGTGGGAGAAGCACAGATACGCAGTATTTT,CASRGGRSTDTQYF
TRBD2,-,TRBJ2-1,TRBV27,TGTGCCAGCAGATCTCTCCCCACCGGGACTAGCGGGAGTAATGAGCAGTTCTTC,CASRSLPTGTSGSNEQFF
TRBD2,-,TRBJ2-3,TRBV9,TGTGCCAGCAGTTCGACTAGCGGGAGAGCAGATACGCAGTATTTT,CASSSTSGRADTQYF
-,-,TRBJ2-2,TRBV30,TGTGCCTGGAGTGTGGTTACGACAGAGAACACCGGGGAGCTGTTTTTT,CAWSVVTTENTGELFF
TRBD1,few,TRBJ1-1,TRBV11-1,TGTGCCAGCAGCTTTAATGGTATGGGACAGCAGAACACTGAAGCTTTCTTT,CASSFNGMGQQNTEAFF
TRBD2,once,TRBJ2-3,TRBV19,TGTGCCAGTAGTGCCGGGACTAGCGGATCCTGGGACACAGATACGCAGTATTTT,CASSAGTSGSWDTDTQYF
-,-,TRBJ1-5,TRBV5-5,TGTGCCAGCAGCTTGGAACGGGGGTATCAGCCCCAGCATTTT,CASSLERGYQPQHF
-,few,TRBJ1-5,TRBV30,TGTGCCTGGAGTGATGGTAATCAGCCCCAGCATTTT,CAWSDGNQPQHF
-,-,TRBJ2-1,TRBV9,TGTGCCAGCAGCGTAGACCCCAATGAGCAGTTCTTC,CASSVDPNEQFF
-,-,TRBJ1-4,TRBV5-6,TGTGCCAGCAGCTTGGGGCCTCCGGACCCGGGCGAAAAACTGTTTTTT,CASSLGPPDPGEKLFF
-,-,TRBJ1-1,TRBV7-6,TGTGCCAGCAGCTTACAGGGCATGAACACTGAAGCTTTCTTT,CASSLQGMNTEAFF
-,-,TRBJ1-3,TRBV7-8,TGTGCCAGCAGCCGACGTGGCTCTGGAAACACCATATATTTT,CASSRRGSGNTIYF
TRBD1,-,TRBJ1-1,TRBV19,TGTGCCAGTAGTCCCTATGGACAGGCGAACACTGAAGCTTTCTTT,CASSPYGQANTEAFF
-,-,TRBJ1-5,TRBV19,TGTGCCAGTAGTATAGGACAGCCCAATCAGCCCCAGCATTTT,CASSIGQPNQPQHF
-,-,TRBJ1-6,TRBV7-9,TGTGCCAGCAGCCTGCCGGGGGGGGAGGTACCCCTCCACTTT,CASSLPGGEVPLHF
-,-,TRBJ1-2,TRBV29-1,TGCAGCGTTGAAGCTGGGGGAGGCTATGGCTACACCTTC,CSVEAGGGYGYTF
TRBD2,-,TRBJ2-5,TRBV10-3,TGTGCCATCAGCCCGCGAGGACTAGCGGGCCAAGAGACCCAGTACTTC,CAISPRGLAGQETQYF
-,-,TRBJ2-2,TRBV6-1,TGTGCCAGCAGTGAAAGAGCCGAATCCCGGACCGGGGAGCTGTTTTTT,CASSERAESRTGELFF
-,-,TRBJ1-5,TRBV4-1,TGCGCCAGCAGCCAAGATGATCCCTACAGGGCGCGGAATCAGCCCCAGCATTTT,CASSQDDPYRARNQPQHF